This T cell receptor beta chain was sequenced for a study of OX40 agonist ivuxolimab in advanced cancers. As for the study in general: Ivuxolimab, an antibody acting as an agonist of OX40 (CD134), was used to treat patients. Patients were 82.7% male with ages roughly 20 to 80, mean 60.

The method was immunoSEQ multiplex PCR; TCRdb's version includes in-frame clones alone and lacks a portion of them. The repertoire holds some 80,000 clones, with 70% to 90% as singletons. Exclusion applied to patients with autoimmune disease history or systemic immunosuppression. This sequence originates from an adult with an advanced solid tumor such as melanoma, head and neck, liver or kidney cancer. The sequenced sample was CD4+ or CD8+ T cells sorted from blood, obtained in a trial of the OX40 agonist ivuxolimab.

The CDR3 nucleotides read TGTGCCAGCAGGCCTGGACAGGGGATCCCCTATGGCTACACCTTC. Translation: CASRPGQGIPYGYTF. V and J are TRBV27 and TRBJ1-2, with 9 bases that match TRBD1. CDR1 MNHEY and CDR2 SMNVEV come from the germline V gene (reference sequence). V shed 6 bases and J 4 bases; nucleotides not matched to a gene: 9. The CDR3 has 15 amino acids.